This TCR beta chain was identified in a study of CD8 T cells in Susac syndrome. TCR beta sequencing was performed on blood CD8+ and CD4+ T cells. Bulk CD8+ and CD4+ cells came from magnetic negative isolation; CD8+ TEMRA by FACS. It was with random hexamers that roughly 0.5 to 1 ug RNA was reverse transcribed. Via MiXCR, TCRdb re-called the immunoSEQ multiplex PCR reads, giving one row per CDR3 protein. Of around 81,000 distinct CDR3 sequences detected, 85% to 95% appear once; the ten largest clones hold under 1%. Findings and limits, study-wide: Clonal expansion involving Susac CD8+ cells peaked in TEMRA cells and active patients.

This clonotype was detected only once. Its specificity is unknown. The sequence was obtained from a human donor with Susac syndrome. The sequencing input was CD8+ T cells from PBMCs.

This CDR3 reads CASSKTDRNYNEQFF. CDR3 coding DNA: TGTGCCAGCAGCAAAACGGACCGGAACTACAATGAGCAGTTCTTC. This chain joins TRBV7-9 and TRBJ2-1; no clear D. Trimming left V 5 bases short and J 3 bases short, with 14 bases between. The CDR3 covers 15 residues. Germline values: CDR1 SEHNR, CDR2 FQNEAQ (reference sequence).